This TCR beta chain was sequenced during a study of cytomegalovirus exposure and HLA in healthy donors. The wider study: From HLA-typed donors, an early data release held about 85 million unique TCRs. The study's findings and limits: A later analysis linked fewer than 20,000 TCR beta sequences to HLA alleles at 0.05 false discovery rate. An Asian-associated ancestry cluster reportedly showed fewer N-insertions than the approximately 700-donor mean in a later analysis. 87-base-pair reads could not separate some V segments, including TRBV6-2 and TRBV6-3.

CDR1 is SGHTA, CDR2 FQGNSA, per germline. Trimming removed 2 bases at V and 2 bases at J, with 12 bases between. The CDR3 loop spans 15 amino acids. Comments on this clone: What it binds is unknown.

The PCR made use of 60 Vbeta and 13 Jbeta primers. Only in-frame clones appear in the TCRdb table, and some are missing; sequencing was by immunoSEQ multiplex PCR. The sample carries under 200,000 clones, roughly 70% recorded once. The receptor's source is a young woman in good health and CMV-seronegative. V and J are TRBV7-2 and TRBJ1-2; D uncertain. The sequencing sample was made of PBMCs. The CDR3, as DNA: TGTGCCAGCAGCTTACGGAGGCTAATCAACTATGGCTACACCTTC. Encoded protein: CASSLRRLINYGYTF.